These T cell receptor beta chains were read from a single sample in a study of tumor and adjacent non-tumor tissue in lung cancer. One entry per CDR3 protein, called by TCRdb with MiXCR from the multiplex PCR reads. The top ten clones hold approximately 30% of a sample with around 66,000 distinct CDR3 sequences, roughly 73% of them seen once. The sequenced material came from lung tumor tissue. The receptors were gathered from a man aged 55 to 70 with non-small cell lung cancer. CDR3s include the opening cysteine and the closing phenylalanine or tryptophan. A D gene is named only where the DNA matches it firmly. Clone sizes are given selectively: once, few, many, or a class where the clone is expanded.

V gene	clone size	D gene	J gene	CDR3 DNA	CDR3 protein
TRBV6-5	.	TRBD1	TRBJ2-1	TGTGCCAGCAATATAGGACAGGGAACCTACAATGAGCAGTTCTTC	CASNIGQGTYNEQFF
TRBV10-3	.	.	TRBJ1-5	TGTGCCATCAGTGACCCCGGGAGGGCTCAGCAGCCCCAACATTTT	CAISDPGRAQQPQHF
TRBV6-5	.	.	TRBJ2-3	TGTGCCAGCAGTCCCAGAGTGCGTGGCACAGATACGCAGTATTTT	CASSPRVRGTDTQYF
TRBV11-3	.	.	TRBJ2-3	TGTGCCAGCGGTTTAGTCACCCAAGATACGCAGTATTTT	CASGLVTQDTQYF
TRBV29-1	.	.	TRBJ2-7	TGCAGCGTTGAAGATCCGGAAGAAAACGAGCAGTACTTC	CSVEDPEENEQYF
TRBV6-1	.	.	TRBJ2-2	TGTGCCAACAGTGAACTAGCAGGAGTCACCGGGGAACTGTTTTTT	CANSELAGVTGELFF
TRBV5-1	many	TRBD2	TRBJ2-1	TGCGCCAGCAGCTTCTCTGGCGGGAGCCCCAATGAGCAGTTCTTC	CASSFSGGSPNEQFF
TRBV20-1	.	.	TRBJ2-7	TGCAGAGGTTTAGCGGAGAATCCCTACGAGCAGTATTTC	CRGLAENPYEQYF
TRBV20-1	many	TRBD2	TRBJ2-1	TGCAGTGCTGACCCACGGAGGACTAGCGGAGAACTTTACAATGAGCAGTTCTTC	CSADPRRTSGELYNEQFF
TRBV19	few	TRBD1	TRBJ2-5	TGTGCCAGTAGTGTCATGACAGGGCCACAAGAGACCCAGTACTTC	CASSVMTGPQETQYF
TRBV20-1	.	.	TRBJ1-2	TGCACTACTAGACGGGGGGATCATGGCTACACCTTC	CTTRRGDHGYTF
TRBV12-3/TRBV12-4	once	.	TRBJ2-5	TGTGCCAGCAGTTTGGCTAACGGCATCCAAGAGACCCAGTACTTC	CASSLANGIQETQYF
TRBV28	.	.	TRBJ1-1	TGTGCCAGCAGTTTTCTGGTATGGAGGGGGACGAACACTGAAGCTTTCTTT	CASSFLVWRGTNTEAFF
TRBV20-1	.	.	TRBJ1-5	TGTAGTGCTAGAGATGTGAAACCACGTAGCAATCAGCCCCAGCATTTT	CSARDVKPRSNQPQHF
TRBV13	.	TRBD2	TRBJ2-5	TGTGCCAGCAGATTAGATGCAGCGGGAGAGACTCAGTACTTC	CASRLDAAGETQYF
TRBV6-1	.	TRBD1	TRBJ1-3	TGTGCCAGCACCCTCCGAACCGGGACAGGGGGATACAACATATATTTT	CASTLRTGTGGYNIYF
TRBV20-1	.	TRBD1	TRBJ1-2	TGCAGTGCTCGCAGTGGACAGGAGTATGGCTACCTCTTC	CSARSGQEYGYLF
TRBV29-1	once	.	TRBJ2-3	TGCATCGTCGGAGGGTGGGTTGCAGATACGCAGTATTTT	CIVGGWVADTQYF
TRBV20-1	.	.	TRBJ2-7	TGCGGTTCACTAGCCCCCGGGACTTACGAGCAATACTTC	CGSLAPGTYEQYF
TRBV6-6	.	.	TRBJ2-6	TGTGCCAGCGGAGCAGGGTACGGGGCCAACGTCCTGACTTTC	CASGAGYGANVLTF
TRBV5-1	many	TRBD2	TRBJ2-7	TGCGCCAGCAGCTGGGGGACTAGCGGGAGCTACGAGCAGTACTTC	CASSWGTSGSYEQYF
TRBV12-3/TRBV12-4	once	TRBD2	TRBJ2-1	TGTGTCAGCAGTCTCCCTCAGCGGGACCACAATGGGCAGTTCTTC	CVSSLPQRDHNGQFF
TRBV5-1	.	TRBD1	TRBJ1-1	TGCGCCAGCAGCTTGGCGTCAGGGGGCACTGAAGCTTTATTT	CASSLASGGTEALF
TRBV10-3	once	.	TRBJ2-2	TGTGTCATCAACATCGGGATTGGAACCGGGGAGCTGTTTTTT	CVINIGIGTGELFF
TRBV11-2	.	TRBD2	TRBJ2-3	TGTGCCAGCAGCCGCCGGGCAGCGGGAGGCCGTGATACGCAGTATTTT	CASSRRAAGGRDTQYF
TRBV30	once	.	TRBJ2-6	TGTGCCTGGACTATAGGCGGGTCTGGGGCCAACATCCTGACTTTC	CAWTIGGSGANILTF
TRBV2	.	TRBD1	TRBJ2-3	TGTGCCAGCAGTGAAACCCGTGCAGGGGGAGGCACAGATACGCAGTATTTT	CASSETRAGGGTDTQYF
TRBV29-1	.	.	TRBJ2-2	TGCAGAGGGCCGGGACGGGGACCCACCGGGGAACTGTTTTTT	CRGPGRGPTGELFF